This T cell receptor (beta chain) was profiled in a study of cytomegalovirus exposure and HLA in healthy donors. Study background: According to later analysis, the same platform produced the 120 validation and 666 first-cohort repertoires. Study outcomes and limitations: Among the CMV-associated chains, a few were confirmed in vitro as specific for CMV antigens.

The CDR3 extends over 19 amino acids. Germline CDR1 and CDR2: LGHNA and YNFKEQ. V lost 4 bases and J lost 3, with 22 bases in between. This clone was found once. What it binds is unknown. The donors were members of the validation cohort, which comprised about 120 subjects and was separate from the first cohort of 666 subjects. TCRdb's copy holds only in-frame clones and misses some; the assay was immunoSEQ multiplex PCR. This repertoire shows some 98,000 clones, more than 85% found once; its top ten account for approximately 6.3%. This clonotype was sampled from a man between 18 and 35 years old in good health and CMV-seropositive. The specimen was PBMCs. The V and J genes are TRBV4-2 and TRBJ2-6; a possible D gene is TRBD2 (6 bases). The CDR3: CASSPAGRTTGYGANVLTF. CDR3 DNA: TGTGCCAGCAGCCCAGCGGGCCGGACTACTGGTTATGGGGCCAACGTCCTGACTTTC.